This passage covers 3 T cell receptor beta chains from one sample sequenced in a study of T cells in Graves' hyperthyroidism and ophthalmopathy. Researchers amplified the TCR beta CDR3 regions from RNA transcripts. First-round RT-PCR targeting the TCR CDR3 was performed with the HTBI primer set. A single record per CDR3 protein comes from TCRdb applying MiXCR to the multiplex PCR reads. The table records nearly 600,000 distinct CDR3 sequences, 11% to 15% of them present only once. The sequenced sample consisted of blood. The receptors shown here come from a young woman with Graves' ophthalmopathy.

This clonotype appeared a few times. The CDR3 region has the DNA TGCGCCAGCAGCCAGGTTCCCAGCGTATACAATGAGCAGTTCTTC. This encodes CASSQVPSVYNEQFF. The V call is TRBV4-3, the J call TRBJ2-1, with D uncertain. Germline loops: CDR1 LGHNA, CDR2 YSLEER. The CDR3 has 15 residues. The V end lost 3 bases, the J end lost 4 bases, and 13 bases lay between the germline ends.

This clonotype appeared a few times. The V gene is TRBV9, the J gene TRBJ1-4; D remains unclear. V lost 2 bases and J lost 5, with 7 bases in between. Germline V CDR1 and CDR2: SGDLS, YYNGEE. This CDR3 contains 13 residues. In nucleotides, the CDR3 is TGTGCCAGCAGCGTCGGAGTGAATGAAAAACTGTTTTTT. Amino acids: CASSVGVNEKLFF.

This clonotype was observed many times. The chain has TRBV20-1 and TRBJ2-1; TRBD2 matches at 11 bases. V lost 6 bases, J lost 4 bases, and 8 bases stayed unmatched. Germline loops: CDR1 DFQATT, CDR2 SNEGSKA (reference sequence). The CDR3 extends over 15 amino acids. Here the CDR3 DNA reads TGCAGTGCACACGGACTAGCGGGTATTTACAATGAGCAGTTCTTC. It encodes CSAHGLAGIYNEQFF.